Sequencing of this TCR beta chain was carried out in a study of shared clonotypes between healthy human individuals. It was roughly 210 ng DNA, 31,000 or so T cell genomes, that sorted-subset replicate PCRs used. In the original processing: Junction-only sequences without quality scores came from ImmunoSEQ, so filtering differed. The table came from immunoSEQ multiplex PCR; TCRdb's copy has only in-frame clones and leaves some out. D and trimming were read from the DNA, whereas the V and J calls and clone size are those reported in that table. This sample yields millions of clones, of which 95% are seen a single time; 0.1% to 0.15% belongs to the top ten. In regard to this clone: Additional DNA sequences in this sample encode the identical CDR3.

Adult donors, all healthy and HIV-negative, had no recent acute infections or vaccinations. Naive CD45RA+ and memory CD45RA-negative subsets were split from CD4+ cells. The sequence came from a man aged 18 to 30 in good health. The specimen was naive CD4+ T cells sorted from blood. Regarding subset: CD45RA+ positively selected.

CDR3 amino acids: CASSRQGAGYEQYF. In DNA form, the CDR3 reads TGTGCCAGCAGTCGTCAGGGGGCGGGCTACGAGCAGTACTTC. The chain has TRBV2 and TRBJ2-7, with 8 bases lining up with TRBD1. Germline values: CDR1 SNHLY, CDR2 FYNNEI. The CDR3 covers 14 residues. Trimming cost V 5 bases and J 3 bases; bases outside gene matches: 6. The full variable domain, in which reference TRBV2 and TRBJ2-7 provide the parts outside the CDR3, is EPEVTQTPSHQVTQMGQEVILRCVPISNHLYFYWYRQILGQKVEFLVSFYNNEISEKSEIFDDQFSVERPDGSNFTLKIRSTKLEDSAMYFCASSRQGAGYEQYFGPGTRLTVT.